Below are 25 T cell receptor beta chains sequenced from a single sample in a study of cytotoxic CD8 clonotypes in ibrutinib-treated CLL (dated by TCRdb to the early 2020s). The method behind the library was the immunoSEQ multiplex PCR assay. TCRdb retrieved this table from immuneACCESS and kept in-frame rearrangements only. Not all clones are present; in checked studies, unresolved V genes account for under half, and no reason is known for the remainder. Counted in this sample were around 160,000 clones; about 80% of them appeared once. Over 2% of the sample goes to the ten largest clones. This specimen's time point label, interpreted: approximately twelve months on ibrutinib. The source material was PBMCs, sampled after 12 months of ibrutinib treatment. Receptors were obtained from a human donor with chronic lymphocytic leukemia.

V gene TRBV4-3 combines with J gene TRBJ2-3, with unresolved D. There are 16 residues in the CDR3. Trimming pared 1 base from V and 0 bases from J, leaving 11 bases between. Germline values: CDR1 LGHNA, CDR2 YSLEER. The CDR3 region is CASSQGGQLSTDTQYF. The CDR3 region has the DNA TGCGCCAGCAGCCAAGGAGGCCAACTTAGCACAGATACGCAGTATTTT.

The rearrangement uses TRBV6-1 and TRBJ2-1, with 12 positions matching TRBD2. Germline CDR1 is MNHNS and CDR2 is SASEGT. This CDR3 spans 19 amino acids. V lost 4 bases and J lost 3; bases outside the gene matches: 13. The chain's CDR3 is CASSVPGTSGPGVYNEQFF. The DNA of the CDR3 is TGTGCCAGCAGTGTCCCCGGGACTAGCGGGCCGGGCGTCTACAATGAGCAGTTCTTC.

This clone appeared many times. This sequence joins TRBV7-9 and TRBJ2-7, with D possibly TRBD1 on 5 matching bases. The CDR3 extends over 15 amino acids. In germline, CDR1 is SEHNR, CDR2 FQNEAQ (reference sequence). The V end was cut by 5 bases, the J end by 0 bases, with 14 bases between. CDR3 sequence (DNA): TGTGCCAGCAGCCCACAGGCGGTGAGCTCCTACGAGCAGTACTTC. It is translated as CASSPQAVSSYEQYF.

This clone has only a few counts. This chain joins TRBV5-1 and TRBJ2-2; no definite D call. The CDR3 is made up of 14 amino acids. Trimming took 1 base from V and 2 from J, leaving 6 bases between them. In germline, CDR1 is SGHRS, CDR2 YFSETQ. The CDR3 DNA is TGCGCCAGCAGCTTGAGCCACAACACCGGGGAGCTGTTTTTT. As protein: CASSLSHNTGELFF.

The chain is built from TRBV11-2 and TRBJ2-3, with unresolved D. In germline, CDR1 is SGHAT, CDR2 FQNNGV. V was trimmed by 5 bases and J by 4 bases, leaving 10 bases between them. The CDR3 runs to 13 residues. Here the CDR3 DNA reads TGTGCCAGCAGCGAAGGCGTGGCAGATACGCAGTATTTT. Translation: CASSEGVADTQYF.

V gene TRBV11-1 combines with J gene TRBJ2-3; D remains ambiguous. The germline CDR1 and CDR2 sequences are SGHAT and FQDESV (reference sequence). V was shortened by 0 bases and J by 1 base, with 2 bases between the two germline ends. The CDR3 runs to 13 residues. CDR3 sequence reads: CASSLAGTDTQYF. DNA of the CDR3: TGTGCCAGCAGCTTAGCGGGCACAGATACGCAGTATTTT. Full variable domain (outside the CDR3, taken from reference TRBV11-1 and TRBJ2-3): EAEVAQSPRYKITEKSQAVAFWCDPISGHATLYWYRQILGQGPELLVQFQDESVVDDSQLPKDRFSAERLKGVDSTLKIQPAELGDSAMYLCASSLAGTDTQYFGPGTRLTVL.

This rearrangement joins TRBV19 to TRBJ2-2; possible D gene TRBD1, 6 bases. The CDR3 is 14 residues long. Trimming shortened V by 3 bases and J by 6 bases, and 11 bases separated the two germline ends. Germline-derived CDR1 and CDR2 are LNHDA and SQIVND (reference sequence). In DNA, the CDR3 is TGTGCCAGTAGTATGAGGGGGTGGGCCGGGGAGCTGTTTTTT. It specifies CASSMRGWAGELFF.

The V and J genes are TRBV6-5 and TRBJ2-6; D is undetermined. The germline gives CDR1 MNHEY, CDR2 SVGAGI. This CDR3 is built from 15 residues. The V and J ends lost 6 bases and 0 bases respectively, with 9 bases between them. The CDR3 sequence is CASRRRYSGANVLTF. CDR3 in DNA: TGTGCCAGCAGACGACGGTACTCTGGGGCCAACGTCCTGACTTTC.

The rearrangement uses TRBV28 and TRBJ1-2; TRBD1 is a possible D gene (5 bases). Trimming left V 1 base short and J 4 bases short, with 13 bases between. The CDR3 loop spans 15 amino acids. Per the germline V gene, CDR1 is MDHEN and CDR2 is SYDVKM. CDR3 nucleotides: TGTGCCAGCAGTTTATACGTGGGGCTGGGCTATGGCTACACCTTC. Translating gives CASSLYVGLGYGYTF.

The chain has TRBV14 and TRBJ2-1; TRBD2 matches at 8 bases. V lost 0 bases to trimming and J lost 8 bases; unmatched junction nucleotides: 6. Germline lookup yields CDR1 SGHDN and CDR2 FVKESK. The CDR3 runs to 15 residues. CDR3 amino acids: CASSQDTTSGHEQFF. For the CDR3, the DNA is TGTGCCAGCAGCCAAGATACAACTAGCGGTCATGAGCAGTTCTTC.

This chain links TRBV30 with TRBJ2-7, with D tentatively TRBD2 (6 bases). V was trimmed by 3 bases and J by 4 bases, leaving 19 bases between them. Germline V gene data show CDR1 as GTSNPN and CDR2 as SVGIG (reference sequence). The CDR3 has 15 residues. CDR3 region: CAWRIRTTGKYEQYF. The CDR3 DNA reads TGTGCCTGGAGGATCAGGACTACGGGAAAGTACGAGCAGTACTTC.

The rearrangement links TRBV29-1 to TRBJ1-3, with a possible D match to TRBD1 (5 bases). The CDR3 consists of 15 residues. V lost 6 bases and J lost 0, with 15 bases in between. Germline assignment: CDR1 SQVTM and CDR2 ANQGSEA. CDR3 sequence reads: CSVETALNSGNTIYF. CDR3 DNA sequence: TGCAGCGTCGAGACAGCGCTTAACTCTGGAAACACCATATATTTT.

This clone was detected only a few times. The chain joins TRBV2 to TRBJ1-5, with unresolved D. The V end lost 4 bases, the J end lost 6 bases, and 10 bases lay between the germline ends. From germline, CDR1 is SNHLY and CDR2 FYNNEI. This CDR3 is 13 amino acids long. The CDR3 DNA reads TGTGCCAGCAGTGTCAGAGGAGGTCAGCCCCAGCATTTT. Protein sequence: CASSVRGGQPQHF.

CDR3 loop: CASSLDSISTDTQYF. CDR3 nucleotides: TGCGCCAGCAGCTTGGACAGTATCAGCACAGATACGCAGTATTTT. J is TRBJ2-3 and V is TRBV5-1; no clear D. The CDR3 runs to 15 residues. The germline V gene has CDR1 SGHRS and CDR2 YFSETQ. Trimming removed 0 bases from V and 0 bases from J, with 8 bases in between.

The V gene is TRBV9, the J gene TRBJ2-3; 8 positions match TRBD2. V shed 2 bases, J shed 6 bases, and the junction held 17 bases outside the gene matches. Germline values: CDR1 SGDLS, CDR2 YYNGEE. The CDR3 has 18 residues. The CDR3 spells CASSVSHTAGGPRDTQYF. As DNA, the CDR3 is TGTGCCAGCAGCGTCAGCCACACGGCGGGAGGCCCTAGGGATACGCAGTATTTT.

The chain joins TRBV6-5 to TRBJ1-3; D remains ambiguous. V lost 0 bases, J lost 2 bases, and 5 bases lay in between. Germline CDR1 reads MNHEY; CDR2 reads SVGAGI. This CDR3 contains 14 residues. The CDR3 DNA reads TGTGCCAGCAGTTACTCAGGAACTGGAAACACCATATATTTT. Translation: CASSYSGTGNTIYF.

Worth noting for this clone: A much larger clone lies a single base off, so this may be a read error. This chain links TRBV5-4 with TRBJ2-7, with 7 bases that match TRBD2. Trimming took 4 bases from V and 12 from J; bases not matched to a gene: 19. The germline V gene encodes CDR1 SGHNT and CDR2 YYREEE (reference sequence). This CDR3 is built from 15 residues. This CDR3 is CASSQSAGAMPTMYF. For the CDR3, the DNA is TGTGCCAGCAGCCAATCGGCGGGAGCCATGCCCACCATGTACTTC.

This clone is a singleton in its sample. The rearrangement joins TRBV6-5 to TRBJ1-1; 7 bases fit TRBD1. The V gene's germline CDR1 is MNHEY and CDR2 SVGAGI. The CDR3 is 14 residues long. The ends lost 0 bases at V and 6 bases at J; junction bases unmatched: 4. CDR3 DNA sequence: TGTGCCAGCAGTTACTCGCACAGGGGTGCTGAAGCTTTCTTT. Translating gives CASSYSHRGAEAFF.

The chain couples TRBV5-1 to TRBJ2-7; 9 bases fit TRBD1. Germline V gene lookup returns CDR1 SGHRS and CDR2 YFSETQ. V was pared by 5 bases and J by 6 bases, with 9 bases of the junction left unmatched. This CDR3 region has 14 residues. For the CDR3, the DNA is TGCGCCAGCAGACCAACCGGGACAGGGACCGAGCAGTACTTC. This encodes CASRPTGTGTEQYF. Full variable domain (rest looked up from reference TRBV5-1 and TRBJ2-7): KAGVTQTPRYLIKTRGQQVTLSCSPISGHRSVSWYQQTPGQGLQFLFEYFSETQRNKGNFPGRFSGRQFSNSRSEMNVSTLELGDSALYLCASRPTGTGTEQYFGPGTRLTVT.

The genes are TRBV7-9 and TRBJ1-1, with D perhaps matching TRBD1 (5 bases). Trimming removed 7 bases from V and 2 bases from J, with 14 bases in between. The CDR3 spans 14 residues. CDR1 and CDR2 (germline): SEHNR, FQNEAQ (reference sequence). For the CDR3, the DNA is TGTGCCAGCACCTTGGGGGGAGGAAACACTGAAGCTTTCTTT. Residues: CASTLGGGNTEAFF.

The chain is built from TRBV2 and TRBJ2-5; TRBD2 matches at 12 bases. V shed 1 base, J shed 5 bases, and the junction held 8 bases outside the gene matches. The CDR3 sequence is 17 residues long. Germline V lookup: CDR1 SNHLY, CDR2 FYNNEI. CDR3 sequence: CASSEGASGGAGETQYF. The CDR3 DNA is TGTGCCAGCAGTGAAGGGGCTAGCGGGGGGGCCGGTGAGACCCAGTACTTC.

This sequence joins TRBV4-1 and TRBJ2-1; 14 positions agree with TRBD2. Germline CDR1 and CDR2: MGHRA and YSYEKL. There are 20 residues in the CDR3. The ends lost 0 bases at V and 2 bases at J; junction bases unmatched: 9. CDR3 amino acids: CASSQEDGPTSGRAYNEQFF. CDR3 nucleotide sequence: TGCGCCAGCAGCCAAGAAGACGGCCCGACTAGCGGGAGGGCCTACAATGAGCAGTTCTTC.

The chain links TRBV5-1 to TRBJ2-5, with a weak D call TRBD2 (6 bases). Trimming cost V 6 bases and J 4 bases, with 10 bases left between them. The CDR3 has 12 amino acids. CDR1 SGHRS and CDR2 YFSETQ come from the germline V gene. The CDR3 nucleotides are TGCGCCAGCACCGGGCGGGGAGAGACCCAGTACTTC. Its protein product is CASTGRGETQYF. Looking up the rest from reference TRBV5-1 and TRBJ2-5 gives the full variable domain: KAGVTQTPRYLIKTRGQQVTLSCSPISGHRSVSWYQQTPGQGLQFLFEYFSETQRNKGNFPGRFSGRQFSNSRSEMNVSTLELGDSALYLCASTGRGETQYFGPGTRLLVL.

This clone was seen once. V and J are TRBV4-1 and TRBJ2-3, with TRBD2 as a possible D gene (6 bases). The germline V gene has CDR1 MGHRA and CDR2 YSYEKL. This CDR3 spans 15 amino acids. Trimming shortened V by 3 bases and J by 2 bases, and 12 bases separated the two germline ends. The CDR3 reads CASSQGGLPTDTQYF. The DNA for the CDR3 is TGCGCCAGCAGCCAGGGGGGACTCCCCACAGATACGCAGTATTTT.

The chain combines TRBV7-3 with TRBJ1-3; possibly TRBD1 for D (5 bases). The CDR3 loop spans 14 amino acids. Trimming cost V 5 bases and J 6 bases, with 14 bases left between them. Looked up from germline, CDR1 is SGHTA and CDR2 is FQGTGA. The CDR3 sequence is CASSPGPSANTIYF. The CDR3 DNA follows: TGTGCCAGCAGCCCGGGACCGTCGGCAAACACCATATATTTT.